This T cell receptor beta chain comes out of a study of response to subunit inactivated influenza vaccine. Overall study results and limits: The authors suggested that few new T cells are recruited per seasonal influenza vaccination.

As regards this clonotype: The antigen is not known.

Germline V gene lookup returns CDR1 SGHAT and CDR2 FQDESV (reference sequence). The V and J ends lost 7 bases and 7 bases respectively, with 17 bases between them. CDR3 length: 14 residues. Using its own MiXCR run on the RT-PCR reads, TCRdb lists one record per CDR3 protein. The repertoire holds a few hundred thousand distinct CDR3 sequences, 20% to 25% seen once, with 10% to 13% in the top ten. This rearrangement joins TRBV11-1 to TRBJ2-1; weak D call: TRBD2 (5 bases). This sequence was found in a man aged 50 to 69 who received an inactivated influenza vaccine. Material: PBMCs from blood, obtained approximately 20 months after vaccination. DNA of the CDR3: TGTGCCAGCAAACTTAGACGGGATGCTAATGAGCAGTTCTTC. This gives the protein CASKLRRDANEQFF.